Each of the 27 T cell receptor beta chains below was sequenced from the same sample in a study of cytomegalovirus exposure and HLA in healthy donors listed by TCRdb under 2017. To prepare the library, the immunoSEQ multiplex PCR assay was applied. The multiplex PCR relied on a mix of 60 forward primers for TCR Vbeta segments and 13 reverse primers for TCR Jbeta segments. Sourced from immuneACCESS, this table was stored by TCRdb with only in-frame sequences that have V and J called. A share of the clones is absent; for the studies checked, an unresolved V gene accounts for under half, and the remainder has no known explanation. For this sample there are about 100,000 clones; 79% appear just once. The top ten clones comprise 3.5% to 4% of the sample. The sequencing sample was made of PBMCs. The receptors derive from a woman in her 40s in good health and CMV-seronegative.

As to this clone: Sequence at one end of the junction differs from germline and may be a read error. The CDR3 DNA is TGTGCCTGGACTCGACAGGGACCCTATGGCTACCCCTTC. This gives the protein CAWTRQGPYGYPF. V usage is TRBV30 and J usage is TRBJ1-2, with 7 nucleotides matching TRBD1. CDR1 is GTSNPN and CDR2 is SVGIG in the germline V gene (reference sequence). CDR3 size: 13 residues. Drawing the rest from reference TRBV30 and TRBJ1-2, the complete variable domain is SQTIHQWPATLVQPVGSPLSLECTVEGTSNPNLYWYRQAAGRGLQLLFYSVGIGQISSEVPQNLSASRPQDRQFILSSKKLLLSDSGFYLCAWTRQGPYGYPFGSGTRLTVV.

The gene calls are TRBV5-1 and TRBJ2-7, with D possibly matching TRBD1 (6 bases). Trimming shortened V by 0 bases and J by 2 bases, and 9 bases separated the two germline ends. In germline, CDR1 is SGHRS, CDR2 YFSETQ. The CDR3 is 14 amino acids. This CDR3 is CASSLARGAYEQYF. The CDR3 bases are TGCGCCAGCAGCTTGGCCAGGGGTGCCTACGAGCAGTACTTC.

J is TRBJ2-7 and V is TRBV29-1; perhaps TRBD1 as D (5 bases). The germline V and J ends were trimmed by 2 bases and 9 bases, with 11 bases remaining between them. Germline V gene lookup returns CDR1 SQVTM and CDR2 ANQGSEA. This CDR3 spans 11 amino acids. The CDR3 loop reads CSVEKGEGQYF. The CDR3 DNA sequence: TGCAGCGTTGAAAAAGGGGAAGGGCAGTACTTC.

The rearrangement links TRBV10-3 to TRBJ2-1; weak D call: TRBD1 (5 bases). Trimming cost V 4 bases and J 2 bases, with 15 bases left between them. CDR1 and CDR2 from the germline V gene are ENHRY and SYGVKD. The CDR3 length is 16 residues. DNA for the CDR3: TGTGCCATCAGTGCAGGGTCCAGGGTCCCCTACAATGAGCAGTTCTTC. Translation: CAISAGSRVPYNEQFF.

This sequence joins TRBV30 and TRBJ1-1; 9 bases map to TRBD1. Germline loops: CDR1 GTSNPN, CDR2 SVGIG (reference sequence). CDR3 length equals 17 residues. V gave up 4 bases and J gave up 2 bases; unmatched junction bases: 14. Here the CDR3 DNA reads TGTGCCTGGAATTACCGGACAGGGGCCCCCGAAAACACTGAAGCTTTCTTT. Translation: CAWNYRTGAPENTEAFF.

The CDR3 here is CATSRDPGLLGKLFF. CDR3 DNA sequence: TGTGCCACCAGCAGAGATCCGGGACTTCTTGGAAAACTGTTTTTT. V is TRBV15 and J is TRBJ1-4; possibly TRBD1 for D (5 bases). Trimming shortened V by 0 bases and J by 10 bases, and 15 bases separated the two germline ends. CDR1 is LNHNV, CDR2 YYDKDF, per germline (reference sequence). The CDR3 consists of 15 residues.

The CDR3, as DNA: TGTGCCTGGACAGGGGGCGGTCGGGGCTACACCTTC. Translating it yields CAWTGGGRGYTF. The rearrangement joins TRBV30 to TRBJ1-2, with 8 positions matching TRBD1. The germline CDR1 and CDR2 sequences are GTSNPN and SVGIG (reference sequence). V shed 4 bases and J 8 bases; nucleotides not matched to a gene: 6. The CDR3 runs 12 residues.

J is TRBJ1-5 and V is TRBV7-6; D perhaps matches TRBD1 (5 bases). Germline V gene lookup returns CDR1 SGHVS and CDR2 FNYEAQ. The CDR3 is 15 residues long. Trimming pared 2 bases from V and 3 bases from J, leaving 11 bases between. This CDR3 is CASSLSDSHNQPQHF. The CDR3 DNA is TGTGCCAGCAGCTTATCAGACAGCCACAATCAGCCCCAGCATTTT. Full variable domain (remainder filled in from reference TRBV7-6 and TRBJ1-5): GAGVSQSPRYKVTKRGQDVALRCDPISGHVSLYWYRQALGQGPEFLTYFNYEAQQDKSGLPNDRFSAERPEGSISTLTIQRTEQRDSAMYRCASSLSDSHNQPQHFGDGTRLSIL.

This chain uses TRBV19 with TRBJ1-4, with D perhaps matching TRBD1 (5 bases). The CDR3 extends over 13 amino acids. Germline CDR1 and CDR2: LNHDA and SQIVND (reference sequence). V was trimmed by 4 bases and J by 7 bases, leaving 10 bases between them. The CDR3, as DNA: TGTGCCAGTAGTAGGGGGGGGAGTGAAAAACTGTTTTTT. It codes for CASSRGGSEKLFF.

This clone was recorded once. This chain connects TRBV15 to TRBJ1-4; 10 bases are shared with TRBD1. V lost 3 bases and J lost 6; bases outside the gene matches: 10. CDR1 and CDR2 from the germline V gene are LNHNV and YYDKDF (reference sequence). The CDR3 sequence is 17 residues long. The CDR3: CATSRVTGGTGDEKLFF. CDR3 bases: TGTGCCACCAGCAGGGTTACTGGTGGGACAGGGGATGAAAAACTGTTTTTT.

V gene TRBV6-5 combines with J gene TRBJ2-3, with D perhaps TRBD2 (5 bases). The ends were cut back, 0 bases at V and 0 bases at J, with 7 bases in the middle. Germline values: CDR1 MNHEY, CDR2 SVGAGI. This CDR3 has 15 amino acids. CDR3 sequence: CASSYSPGSTDTQYF. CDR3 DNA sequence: TGTGCCAGCAGTTACTCGCCGGGAAGCACAGATACGCAGTATTTT.

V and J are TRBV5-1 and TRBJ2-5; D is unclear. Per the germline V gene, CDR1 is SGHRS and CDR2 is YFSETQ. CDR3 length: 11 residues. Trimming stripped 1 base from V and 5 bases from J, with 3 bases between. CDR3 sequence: CASSLSETQYF. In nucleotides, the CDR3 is TGCGCCAGCAGCTTGTCGGAGACCCAGTACTTC.

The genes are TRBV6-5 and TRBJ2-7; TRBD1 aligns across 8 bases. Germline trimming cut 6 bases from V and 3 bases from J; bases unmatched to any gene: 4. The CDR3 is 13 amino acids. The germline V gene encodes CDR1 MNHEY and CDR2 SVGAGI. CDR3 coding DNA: TGTGCCAGCAGCCTGGGACAGGACTACGAGCAGTACTTC. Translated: CASSLGQDYEQYF.

In nucleotides, the CDR3 is TGTGCCAGTAGTATAGAGGGACAGGGGAGAACTGAAGCTTTCTTT. Encoded protein: CASSIEGQGRTEAFF. The chain employs TRBV19 and TRBJ1-1; 10 nucleotides align to TRBD1. The junction had 3 bases not matched to a gene; V was cut back by 0 bases and J by 5 bases. Germline CDR1 and CDR2: LNHDA and SQIVND (reference sequence). The CDR3 sequence is 15 residues long.

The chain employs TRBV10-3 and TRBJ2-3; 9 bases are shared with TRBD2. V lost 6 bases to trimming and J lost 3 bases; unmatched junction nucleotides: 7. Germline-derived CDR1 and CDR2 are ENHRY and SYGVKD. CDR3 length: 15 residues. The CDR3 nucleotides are TGTGCCATCAGGGGAGGAGCGGGGGGAACAGATACGCAGTATTTT. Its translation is CAIRGGAGGTDTQYF.

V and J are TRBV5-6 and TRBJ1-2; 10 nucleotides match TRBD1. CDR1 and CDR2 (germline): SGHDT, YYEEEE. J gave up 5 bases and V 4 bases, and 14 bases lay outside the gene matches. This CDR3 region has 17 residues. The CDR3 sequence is CASSPNGGGQGKYGYTF. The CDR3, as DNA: TGTGCCAGCAGCCCGAACGGCGGGGGACAGGGGAAATATGGCTACACCTTC.

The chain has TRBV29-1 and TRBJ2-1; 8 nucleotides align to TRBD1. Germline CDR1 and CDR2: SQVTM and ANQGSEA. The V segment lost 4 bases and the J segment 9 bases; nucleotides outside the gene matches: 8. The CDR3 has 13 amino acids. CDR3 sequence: CSVGQGIGGEQFF. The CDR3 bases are TGCAGCGTTGGACAGGGGATCGGCGGTGAGCAGTTCTTC.

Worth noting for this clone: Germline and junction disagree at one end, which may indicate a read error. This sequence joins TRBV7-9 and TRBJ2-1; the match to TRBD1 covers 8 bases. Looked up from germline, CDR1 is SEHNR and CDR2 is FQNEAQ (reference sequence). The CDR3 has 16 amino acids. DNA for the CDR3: TGTTCCAGCAGCGTGGAATGGACAGGGTCGCTCAATGAGCAGTTCTTC. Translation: CSSSVEWTGSLNEQFF.

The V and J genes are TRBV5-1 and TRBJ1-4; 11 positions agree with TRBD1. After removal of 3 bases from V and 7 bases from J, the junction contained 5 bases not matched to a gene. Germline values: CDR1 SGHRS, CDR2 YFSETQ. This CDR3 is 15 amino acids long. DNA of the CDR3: TGCGCCAGCAGCTCCGGACAGGGGGCGCGTGAAAAACTGTTTTTT. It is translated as CASSSGQGAREKLFF.

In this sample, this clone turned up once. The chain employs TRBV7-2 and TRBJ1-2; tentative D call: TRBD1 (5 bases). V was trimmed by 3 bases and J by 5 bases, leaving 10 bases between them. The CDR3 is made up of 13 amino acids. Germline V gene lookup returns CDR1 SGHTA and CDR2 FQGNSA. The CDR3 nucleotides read TGTGCCAGCAGCTTCTTGGGGGGTTATGGCTACACCTTC. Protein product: CASSFLGGYGYTF.

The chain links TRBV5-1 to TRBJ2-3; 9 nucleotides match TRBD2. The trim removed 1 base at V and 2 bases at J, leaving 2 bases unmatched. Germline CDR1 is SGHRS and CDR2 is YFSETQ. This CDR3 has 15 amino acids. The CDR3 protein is CASSLPSGATDTQYF. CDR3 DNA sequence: TGCGCCAGCAGCTTGCCTAGCGGGGCCACAGATACGCAGTATTTT.

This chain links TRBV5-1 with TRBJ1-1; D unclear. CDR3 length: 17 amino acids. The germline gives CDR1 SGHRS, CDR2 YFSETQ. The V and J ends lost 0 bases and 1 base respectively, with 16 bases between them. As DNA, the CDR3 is TGCGCCAGCAGCTTGGTCGGAACACGGTCAGGGAACACTGAAGCTTTCTTT. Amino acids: CASSLVGTRSGNTEAFF.

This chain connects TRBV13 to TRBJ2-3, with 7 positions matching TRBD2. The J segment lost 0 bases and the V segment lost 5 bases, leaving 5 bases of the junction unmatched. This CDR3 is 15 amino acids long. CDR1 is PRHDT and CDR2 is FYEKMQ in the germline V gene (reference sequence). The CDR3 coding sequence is TGTGCCAGCAGCCGGGACTACACTAGCACAGATACGCAGTATTTT. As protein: CASSRDYTSTDTQYF.

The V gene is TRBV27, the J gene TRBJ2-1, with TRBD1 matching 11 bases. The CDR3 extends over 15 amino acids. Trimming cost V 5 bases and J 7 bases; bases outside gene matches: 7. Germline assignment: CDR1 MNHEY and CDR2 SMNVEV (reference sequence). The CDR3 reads CASSPGQGAGNEQFF. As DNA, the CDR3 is TGTGCCAGCAGTCCCGGACAGGGGGCAGGGAATGAGCAGTTCTTC.

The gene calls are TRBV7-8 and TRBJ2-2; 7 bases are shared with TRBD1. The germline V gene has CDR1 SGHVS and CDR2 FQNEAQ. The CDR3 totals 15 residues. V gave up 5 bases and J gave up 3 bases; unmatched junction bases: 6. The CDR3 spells CASSTWDRDTGELFF. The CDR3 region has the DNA TGTGCCAGCAGCACCTGGGACAGAGACACCGGGGAGCTGTTTTTT.

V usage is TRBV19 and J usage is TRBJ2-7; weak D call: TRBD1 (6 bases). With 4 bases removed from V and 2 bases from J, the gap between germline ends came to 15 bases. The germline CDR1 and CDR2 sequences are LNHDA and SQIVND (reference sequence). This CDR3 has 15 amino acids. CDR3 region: CASSSTGLKTYEQYF. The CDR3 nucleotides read TGTGCCAGTAGTAGCACAGGGTTGAAAACCTACGAGCAGTACTTC.

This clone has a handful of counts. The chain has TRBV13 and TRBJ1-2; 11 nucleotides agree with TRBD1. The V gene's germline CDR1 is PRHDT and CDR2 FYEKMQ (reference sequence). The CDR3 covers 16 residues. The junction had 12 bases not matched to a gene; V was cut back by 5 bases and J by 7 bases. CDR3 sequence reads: CASSPPGTGGVGGYTF. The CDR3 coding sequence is TGTGCCAGCAGCCCACCCGGGACAGGGGGTGTTGGTGGCTACACCTTC.